This TCR beta chain is drawn from a study of blood T cell dynamics during melanoma immunotherapy. Across the study: Metastatic melanoma patients received first-line pembrolizumab or nivolumab plus ipilimumab.

The data were produced by immunoSEQ multiplex PCR, yet TCRdb's version contains in-frame clones alone and is incomplete. The data contain approximately 11,000 clones, under 90% of them singletons. Germline V gene lookup returns CDR1 SGHNT and CDR2 YYREEE (reference sequence). CDR3 length: 15 residues. The V gene lost 4 bases and the J gene lost 3 bases, with 15 bases spanning the gap. The time point was: week 3, after first cycle of checkpoint inhibitor. The rearrangement joins TRBV5-4 to TRBJ2-3, with D uncertain. Sequenced here: blood, sampled from a patient treated with checkpoint blockade. This TCR was sampled from a human donor with melanoma. The CDR3 coding sequence is TGTGCCAGCAGCCTATACCTCAAACGGACAGATACGCAGTATTTT. Amino acids: CASSLYLKRTDTQYF.